Listed below are T cell receptor beta chains from one sample, sequenced in a study of response to subunit inactivated influenza vaccine. TCRdb recomputed calls from the RT-PCR reads with MiXCR, one row per CDR3 protein. The data show hundreds of thousands of distinct CDR3 sequences, approximately 21% seen once. Sequencing was performed on PBMCs from blood, taken approximately 20 months after vaccination. Source of these receptors: a man between 50 and 70 years old who received an inactivated influenza vaccine. CDR3s include the opening cysteine and the closing phenylalanine or tryptophan. Fields, in order: D gene, clone size, J gene, V gene, CDR3 protein, CDR3 DNA. The D gene is left open where the match is weak. Where a row states a size, it is once, few, many or the class of an expanded clone; other rows omit it.

d_gene: NA; abundance: few; j_gene: TRBJ1-1; v_gene: TRBV5-1; CDR3aa: CASSLEERSKAFF; CDR3nt: TGCGCCAGCAGCCTGGAGGAGAGGAGCAAAGCTTTCTTT
d_gene: NA; abundance: NA; j_gene: TRBJ1-2; v_gene: TRBV18; CDR3aa: CASSPLSDSYGYTF; CDR3nt: TGTGCCAGCTCACCCTTATCGGACAGCTATGGCTACACCTTC
d_gene: TRBD1; abundance: NA; j_gene: TRBJ2-5; v_gene: TRBV3-1; CDR3aa: CASSQDGERGQTQYF; CDR3nt: TGTGCCAGCAGCCAAGATGGGGAAAGGGGGCAGACCCAGTACTTC
d_gene: TRBD1; abundance: NA; j_gene: TRBJ2-1; v_gene: TRBV29-1; CDR3aa: CSVKQGGYFGNEQFF; CDR3nt: TGCAGCGTAAAACAGGGGGGATACTTCGGGAATGAGCAGTTCTTC
d_gene: NA; abundance: NA; j_gene: TRBJ2-4; v_gene: TRBV7-2; CDR3aa: CASSPSTQGGAKNIQYF; CDR3nt: TGTGCCAGCAGCCCATCGACCCAGGGGGGGGCTAAAAACATTCAGTACTTC
d_gene: NA; abundance: NA; j_gene: TRBJ2-7; v_gene: TRBV10-3; CDR3aa: CAISARQNYEQYF; CDR3nt: TGTGCCATCAGTGCCCGACAGAACTACGAGCAGTACTTC
d_gene: NA; abundance: few; j_gene: TRBJ1-5; v_gene: TRBV7-2; CDR3aa: CASSSDGFNQPQHF; CDR3nt: TGTGCCAGCAGTTCGGACGGATTCAATCAGCCCCAGCATTTT
d_gene: TRBD1; abundance: few; j_gene: TRBJ1-1; v_gene: TRBV7-2; CDR3aa: CASSFSGGATEAFF; CDR3nt: TGTGCCAGCAGCTTTTCAGGGGGTGCCACTGAAGCTTTCTTT
d_gene: NA; abundance: few; j_gene: TRBJ2-2; v_gene: TRBV27; CDR3aa: CASSSTGGDPTGELFF; CDR3nt: TGTGCCAGCAGCTCGACCGGAGGGGATCCTACCGGGGAGCTGTTTTTT
d_gene: TRBD2; abundance: few; j_gene: TRBJ2-7; v_gene: TRBV27; CDR3aa: CASSRLAAISYEQYF; CDR3nt: TGTGCCAGCAGCCGACTAGCGGCTATCTCCTACGAGCAGTACTTC
d_gene: NA; abundance: few; j_gene: TRBJ1-4; v_gene: TRBV4-3; CDR3aa: CASSRNWSPATNEKLFF; CDR3nt: TGCGCCAGCAGCCGTAACTGGAGTCCCGCAACTAATGAAAAACTGTTTTTT
d_gene: NA; abundance: few; j_gene: TRBJ1-4; v_gene: TRBV12-3/TRBV12-4; CDR3aa: CASSLGGTSLTNEKLFF; CDR3nt: TGTGCCAGCAGTTTGGGAGGGACCAGCCTAACTAATGAAAAACTGTTTTTT